These 9 T cell receptor beta chains originate from one sample sequenced in a study of shared clonotypes between healthy human individuals. Profiling relied on immunoSEQ multiplex PCR, and the TCRdb table lists in-frame clones only, not all of them. The sample yields hundreds of thousands of clones, around 72% seen once. Sample: memory CD4+ T cells sorted from blood. The subset here: CD45RA-negative fraction. These TCRs come from a woman in her 30s in good health.

This chain uses TRBV6-1 with TRBJ1-4; 8 bases map to TRBD1. Trimming cost V 1 base and J 4 bases; bases outside gene matches: 2. CDR3 length equals 15 residues. The germline V gene has CDR1 MNHNS and CDR2 SASEGT. In DNA form, the CDR3 reads TGTGCCAGCAGTGAAGGGACAGGGATTAATGAAAAACTGTTTTTT. Its protein product is CASSEGTGINEKLFF.

The genes are TRBV28 and TRBJ2-2; 8 bases are shared with TRBD2. The J segment lost 2 bases and the V segment lost 6 bases, leaving 17 bases of the junction unmatched. Per germline, CDR1 MDHEN and CDR2 SYDVKM. The length of the CDR3 is 19 residues. The CDR3 loop is CASSPVAGSGGTNTGELFF. The CDR3 DNA reads TGTGCCAGCAGCCCCGTCGCTGGAAGCGGGGGAACTAACACCGGGGAGCTGTTTTTT.

V and J are TRBV29-1 and TRBJ2-7; 7 bases fit TRBD1. Germline trimming cut 7 bases from V and 5 bases from J; bases unmatched to any gene: 8. The CDR3 covers 12 residues. Germline V gives CDR1 SQVTM, CDR2 ANQGSEA. The CDR3 sequence is CSAWGQSNEQYF. In nucleotides, the CDR3 is TGCAGCGCATGGGGACAGTCCAACGAGCAGTACTTC.

This chain joins TRBV11-3 and TRBJ1-1, with no clear D. CDR1 is SGHNT and CDR2 is YENEEA in the germline V gene. The V and J ends lost 5 bases and 0 bases respectively, with 19 bases between them. The CDR3 is 17 residues long. CDR3: CASSHPEQLSMNTEAFF. CDR3 DNA: TGTGCCAGCAGCCATCCTGAACAGCTCTCCATGAACACTGAAGCTTTCTTT.

This chain joins TRBV5-1 and TRBJ2-2, with 9 bases aligning to TRBD1. Germline V lookup: CDR1 SGHRS, CDR2 YFSETQ. The J segment lost 6 bases and the V segment lost 3 bases, leaving 12 bases of the junction unmatched. CDR3 size: 17 residues. In nucleotides, the CDR3 is TGCGCCAGCAGCTCGGACAGGGGCATAACTTCTTCCGGGGAGCTGTTTTTT. This translates into CASSSDRGITSSGELFF.

V usage is TRBV28 and J usage is TRBJ2-7; D is unresolved. This CDR3 spans 9 amino acids. Germline assignment: CDR1 MDHEN and CDR2 SYDVKM. Trimming took off 8 bases at V and 6 bases at J, with 5 bases between the two ends. CDR3 nucleotide sequence: TGTGCCAGCGGACCCGAGCAGTACTTC. Translation: CASGPEQYF. The variable domain in full, completed from reference TRBV28 and TRBJ2-7, reads DVKVTQSSRYLVKRTGEKVFLECVQDMDHENMFWYRQDPGLGLRLIYFSYDVKMKEKGDIPEGYSVSREKKERFSLILESASTNQTSMYLCASGPEQYFGPGTRLTVT.

The chain has TRBV10-2 and TRBJ1-2; 8 positions agree with TRBD1. The CDR3 covers 14 residues. CDR1 is WSHSY and CDR2 is SAAADI in the germline V gene. The V and J ends lost 2 bases and 4 bases, in that order; junction bases with no gene match: 3. For the CDR3, the DNA is TGCGCCAGCAGTGAGCAGGGGGCATTCTATGGCTACACCTTC. Protein sequence: CASSEQGAFYGYTF.

This sequence joins TRBV7-3 and TRBJ2-2; D is ambiguous. The CDR3 extends over 14 amino acids. Germline V gene data show CDR1 as SGHTA and CDR2 as FQGTGA. Trimming took 5 bases from V and 6 from J, leaving 13 bases between them. CDR3 coding DNA: TGTGCCAGCAGCCCACAATACCAGGCCGGGGAGCTGTTTTTT. It yields the protein CASSPQYQAGELFF.

V is TRBV5-4 and J is TRBJ2-3; 9 bases line up with TRBD2. J was trimmed by 6 bases and V by 1 base; bases with no gene match: 3. Germline V gives CDR1 SGHNT, CDR2 YYREEE (reference sequence). The CDR3 has 14 amino acids. The CDR3: CASSLLAGADTQYF. As DNA, the CDR3 is TGTGCCAGCAGCTTGTTAGCGGGAGCCGATACGCAGTATTTT.